Each of the 23 T cell receptor beta chains below was sequenced from the same sample in a study of shared clonotypes between healthy human individuals. Naive CD8 isolation took CD45RO-negative cells positively selected for CCR7 and excluded terminally differentiated effector memory CD45RA+ cells. This table comes from immunoSEQ multiplex PCR, and its TCRdb copy is limited to in-frame clones, with some not included. The profile shows around 2,000,000 clones, about 95% of them singletons. Sequencing used naive CD8+ T cells sorted from blood. These receptors came from a man aged 18 to 35 in good health.

This sequence joins TRBV7-9 and TRBJ1-2; 7 bases agree with TRBD1. V shed 4 bases, J shed 3 bases, and the junction held 17 bases outside the gene matches. Germline CDR1 and CDR2: SEHNR and FQNEAQ (reference sequence). The CDR3 is 18 amino acids. The CDR3 loop reads CASSSLRDSTPADYGYTF. The CDR3 nucleotides read TGTGCCAGCAGCTCGCTCCGGGACAGCACTCCAGCGGACTATGGCTACACCTTC.

The chain combines TRBV27 with TRBJ2-7; D ambiguous. The CDR3 contains 15 residues. CDR1 MNHEY and CDR2 SMNVEV come from the germline V gene (reference sequence). Trimming stripped 3 bases from V and 3 bases from J, with 15 bases between. The CDR3 DNA reads TGTGCCAGCAGTTTCGGGCCACAGCCCCTCTACGAGCAGTACTTC. Amino acid sequence: CASSFGPQPLYEQYF.

This sequence joins TRBV7-8 and TRBJ2-7; D perhaps matches TRBD2 (6 bases). The CDR3 is 13 amino acids. Per germline, CDR1 SGHVS and CDR2 FQNEAQ. V lost 5 bases, J lost 5 bases, and 13 bases lay in between. The CDR3 spells CASSPGGTDEQYF. Here the CDR3 DNA reads TGTGCCAGCAGCCCCGGCGGGACGGACGAGCAGTACTTC.

The chain joins TRBV4-1 to TRBJ1-3; D gene unclear. The V end was cut by 0 bases, the J end by 0 bases, with 9 bases between. Germline CDR1 MGHRA, CDR2 YSYEKL. The CDR3 length is 16 residues. The CDR3 DNA reads TGCGCCAGCAGCCAAGAGACCTGGAGCTCTGGAAACACCATATATTTT. It is translated as CASSQETWSSGNTIYF.

V and J are TRBV5-6 and TRBJ1-5; the D gene is possibly TRBD1 (5 bases). The CDR3 contains 15 residues. Per the germline V gene, CDR1 is SGHDT and CDR2 is YYEEEE. V lost 3 bases and J lost 3, with 13 bases in between. CDR3 sequence: CASSYTWGDNQPQHF. Here the CDR3 DNA reads TGTGCCAGCAGCTATACCTGGGGGGACAATCAGCCCCAGCATTTT.

This sequence joins TRBV10-3 and TRBJ2-3; no clear D gene. The CDR3 consists of 16 residues. Per germline, CDR1 ENHRY and CDR2 SYGVKD. V lost 2 bases and J 3 bases, leaving 15 bases between the germline ends. This CDR3 reads CAISELAVKGTDTQYF. Written as DNA, the CDR3 is TGTGCCATCAGTGAGCTTGCCGTCAAGGGTACAGATACGCAGTATTTT.

The J gene is TRBJ2-7, the V gene TRBV30; a possible D gene is TRBD1 (5 bases). Germline V gene sequence: CDR1 GTSNPN, CDR2 SVGIG (reference sequence). V lost 3 bases to trimming and J lost 1 base, with 19 bases between them. The CDR3 is 16 amino acids. CDR3 residues: CAWRPRQPKLSYEQYF. DNA of the CDR3: TGTGCCTGGAGACCTAGACAGCCAAAACTTTCCTACGAGCAGTACTTC.

DNA of the CDR3: TGTGCCAGCAGCACGTCGGGACTAGCGGGGCGGTTTTACGAGCAGTACTTC. Protein product: CASSTSGLAGRFYEQYF. This sequence joins TRBV7-9 and TRBJ2-7; 13 bases align to TRBD2. This CDR3 spans 17 amino acids. V lost 5 bases, J lost 4 bases, and 11 bases stayed unmatched. Germline lookup yields CDR1 SEHNR and CDR2 FQNEAQ (reference sequence).

With regard to this clone: Other DNA sequences from this sample encode an identical CDR3 as well. The V gene is TRBV27, the J gene TRBJ2-3; the match to TRBD2 covers 8 bases. CDR1 is MNHEY, CDR2 SMNVEV, per germline (reference sequence). The CDR3 loop spans 16 amino acids. J was trimmed by 2 bases and V by 2 bases; bases with no gene match: 6. The DNA of the CDR3 is TGTGCCAGCAGTTTAAGTCTAGCGGGCCCCACAGATACGCAGTATTTT. As protein: CASSLSLAGPTDTQYF.

The chain uses TRBV6-1 and TRBJ2-2; D remains ambiguous. The germline V gene has CDR1 MNHNS and CDR2 SASEGT. V was trimmed by 2 bases and J by 0 bases, leaving 10 bases between them. The CDR3 is made up of 16 amino acids. CDR3 coding DNA: TGTGCCAGCAGTGAATCGATAGGGCCGAACACCGGGGAGCTGTTTTTT. Translated: CASSESIGPNTGELFF.

This clone turned up a few times. One end of the junction varies from germline; a read error may be responsible. The chain combines TRBV29-1 with TRBJ1-2; D call uncertain. The CDR3 covers 11 residues. Germline V gene sequence: CDR1 SQVTM, CDR2 ANQGSEA. DNA for the CDR3: TGCAGCGTTAAAGATAACTATGGCTACACCTTC. This encodes CSVKDNYGYTF.

In its sample, this clone was seen once. V is TRBV7-2 and J is TRBJ2-7, with D possibly matching TRBD2 (6 bases). V was cut by 7 bases and J by 1 base, with 11 bases left in between. There are 13 residues in the CDR3. Germline V CDR1 and CDR2: SGHTA, FQGNSA. DNA for the CDR3: TGTGCCAGCACACTGGAGGGATCCTACGAGCAGTACTTC. Protein sequence: CASTLEGSYEQYF.

The rearrangement uses TRBV10-3 and TRBJ1-2; unclear D gene. There are 14 residues in the CDR3. Trimming removed 2 bases at V and 3 bases at J, with 10 bases between. CDR1 and CDR2 from the germline V gene are ENHRY and SYGVKD. The CDR3 DNA is TGTGCCATCAGTGAGAGACCCGAGGACTATGGCTACACCTTC. Its protein product is CAISERPEDYGYTF.

The chain recombines TRBV27 with TRBJ2-5; no clear D gene. Trimming removed 7 bases from V and 2 bases from J, with 11 bases in between. CDR3 length: 13 residues. Germline loops: CDR1 MNHEY, CDR2 SMNVEV (reference sequence). The CDR3 region has the DNA TGTGCCAGCACCCCGGTGGGGCAAGAGACCCAGTACTTC. It translates to CASTPVGQETQYF.

The chain carries TRBV4-1 and TRBJ2-1; D is perhaps TRBD2 (7 bases). The CDR3 length is 17 residues. Germline V gene sequence: CDR1 MGHRA, CDR2 YSYEKL. The ends were cut back, 1 base at V and 6 bases at J, with 19 bases in the middle. Written as DNA, the CDR3 is TGCGCCAGCAGCCAAGTCACAGGGACGGGAGGAAGCAATGAGCAGTTCTTC. It translates to CASSQVTGTGGSNEQFF.

The chain joins TRBV19 to TRBJ1-1, with D unclear. The CDR3 covers 12 residues. In germline, CDR1 is LNHDA, CDR2 SQIVND (reference sequence). Trimming stripped 8 bases from V and 0 bases from J, with 7 bases between. The CDR3 sequence is CASGPLNTEAFF. CDR3 DNA: TGTGCCAGTGGCCCATTGAACACTGAAGCTTTCTTT. Full variable domain (missing parts from reference TRBV19 and TRBJ1-1): DGGITQSPKYLFRKEGQNVTLSCEQNLNHDAMYWYRQDPGQGLRLIYYSQIVNDFQKGDIAEGYSVSREKKESFPLTVTSAQKNPTAFYLCASGPLNTEAFFGQGTRLTVV.

The CDR3 sequence is CASGQDGTYEQYF. The CDR3 DNA is TGTGCCAGCGGACAGGACGGCACCTACGAGCAGTACTTC. V is TRBV2 and J is TRBJ2-7, with 7 positions matching TRBD1. The CDR3 totals 13 residues. The germline CDR1 and CDR2 sequences are SNHLY and FYNNEI. V shed 8 bases and J 2 bases; nucleotides not matched to a gene: 6.

A word on this clone: Distinct nucleotide sequences in the sample also encode this CDR3. V gene TRBV11-2 combines with J gene TRBJ2-7; D tentatively fits TRBD1 or TRBD2 (5 bases each). Germline V CDR1 and CDR2: SGHAT, FQNNGV. This CDR3 comprises 13 residues. Trimming removed 5 bases from V and 3 bases from J, with 11 bases in between. The CDR3 sequence: CASSLGTDYEQYF. The CDR3 DNA sequence: TGTGCCAGCAGCCTCGGGACCGACTACGAGCAGTACTTC. Filled out from reference TRBV11-2 and TRBJ2-7, the complete variable domain reads EAGVAQSPRYKIIEKRQSVAFWCNPISGHATLYWYQQILGQGPKLLIQFQNNGVVDDSQLPKDRFSAERLKGVDSTLKIQPAKLEDSAVYLCASSLGTDYEQYFGPGTRLTVT.

The chain joins TRBV7-8 to TRBJ1-4, with D uncertain. Per germline, CDR1 SGHVS and CDR2 FQNEAQ. Between the trimmed V and J ends, which lost 5 bases and 8 bases, there was a span of 9 bases. The CDR3 is 12 amino acids. The CDR3 region is CASSPIGEKLFF. CDR3 coding DNA: TGTGCCAGCAGCCCCATTGGCGAAAAACTGTTTTTT.

V is TRBV5-1 and J is TRBJ2-2; D ambiguous. Between the trimmed V and J ends, which lost 0 bases and 3 bases, there was a span of 6 bases. The CDR3 length is 14 residues. Germline-derived CDR1 and CDR2 are SGHRS and YFSETQ. The CDR3 protein is CASSLGQDTGELFF. DNA of the CDR3: TGCGCCAGCAGCTTGGGTCAGGACACCGGGGAGCTGTTTTTT.

The chain employs TRBV13 and TRBJ2-2; the D is unclear. CDR3 length: 17 amino acids. Germline-derived CDR1 and CDR2 are PRHDT and FYEKMQ (reference sequence). V was pared by 2 bases and J by 0 bases, with 13 bases between. CDR3 sequence: CASSLNVAVPNTGELFF. CDR3 nucleotide sequence: TGTGCCAGCAGCTTAAACGTCGCAGTTCCGAACACCGGGGAGCTGTTTTTT. Supplemented by reference TRBV13 and TRBJ2-2, the full variable domain reads AAGVIQSPRHLIKEKRETATLKCYPIPRHDTVYWYQQGPGQDPQFLISFYEKMQSDKGSIPDRFSAQQFSDYHSELNMSSLELGDSALYFCASSLNVAVPNTGELFFGEGSRLTVL.

The V call is TRBV30, the J call TRBJ2-1, with D uncertain. CDR1 and CDR2 from the germline V gene are GTSNPN and SVGIG (reference sequence). Trimming removed 0 bases at V and 3 bases at J, with 9 bases between. The CDR3 totals 14 residues. The CDR3 loop is CAWSVDVGYNEQFF. The CDR3 coding sequence is TGTGCCTGGAGTGTAGATGTGGGCTACAATGAGCAGTTCTTC.

The J gene is TRBJ2-7, the V gene TRBV13, with 10 bases identical to TRBD2. Germline V gene data show CDR1 as PRHDT and CDR2 as FYEKMQ (reference sequence). With V trimmed by 1 base and J by 0 bases, 0 bases remained unmatched. CDR3 size: 15 residues. The CDR3 DNA sequence: TGTGCCAGCAGCTTAGCTAGCGGGGGCTCCTACGAGCAGTACTTC. This sequence encodes CASSLASGGSYEQYF.